Shown below are 18 T cell receptor beta chains from a single sample sequenced in a study of OX40 agonist ivuxolimab in advanced cancers. Only in-frame clones appear in the TCRdb table, and some are missing; sequencing was by immunoSEQ multiplex PCR. Among roughly 70,000 clones listed, 75% to 95% were seen once. The sample consisted of CD4+ or CD8+ T cells sorted from blood, taken in a trial of the OX40 agonist ivuxolimab. The receptors derive from an adult with an advanced solid tumor such as melanoma, head and neck, liver or kidney cancer.

This chain uses TRBV13 with TRBJ2-5; D perhaps matches TRBD1 (5 bases). Germline loops: CDR1 PRHDT, CDR2 FYEKMQ (reference sequence). With 2 bases removed from V and 5 bases from J, the gap between germline ends came to 12 bases. There are 14 residues in the CDR3. In DNA, the CDR3 is TGTGCCAGCAGCTTACGCCAGGGTCGGGAGACCCAGTACTTC. Amino acids: CASSLRQGRETQYF.

This clone was counted once. The rearrangement links TRBV7-2 to TRBJ2-7; 9 positions agree with TRBD2. Per germline, CDR1 SGHTA and CDR2 FQGNSA. V lost 1 base and J lost 6; bases outside the gene matches: 4. This CDR3 comprises 14 residues. The CDR3 here is CASSLGSGSTEQYF. The DNA of the CDR3 is TGTGCCAGCAGCTTAGGTAGCGGGAGTACCGAGCAGTACTTC.

This chain joins TRBV27 and TRBJ2-7; D may match TRBD1 or TRBD2 (5 bases each). Germline loops: CDR1 MNHEY, CDR2 SMNVEV (reference sequence). The CDR3 consists of 14 residues. V dropped 6 bases and J dropped 3 bases, with 15 bases sitting between them. CDR3 DNA sequence: TGTGCCAGCAGCCTCCGGGACGGAGTCTACGAGCAGTACTTC. Translating it yields CASSLRDGVYEQYF.

V and J are TRBV7-9 and TRBJ1-2, with no clear D. The CDR3 totals 14 residues. Trimming stripped 4 bases from V and 3 bases from J, with 12 bases between. CDR1 is SEHNR, CDR2 FQNEAQ, per germline (reference sequence). CDR3 sequence reads: CASSSPGEYYGYTF. DNA of the CDR3: TGTGCCAGCAGCTCCCCCGGAGAATACTATGGCTACACCTTC.

This sequence joins TRBV9 and TRBJ2-7, with 8 bases fitting TRBD2. The trim removed 4 bases at V and 2 bases at J, leaving 11 bases unmatched. The CDR3 is 16 residues long. Looked up from germline, CDR1 is SGDLS and CDR2 is YYNGEE. CDR3 sequence: CASSPWTSHLTYEQYF. The CDR3 DNA is TGTGCCAGCAGCCCCTGGACTAGCCATTTAACCTACGAGCAGTACTTC. The complete variable domain, with remaining parts taken from reference TRBV9 and TRBJ2-7, reads DSGVTQTPKHLITATGQRVTLRCSPRSGDLSVYWYQQSLDQGLQFLIQYYNGEERAKGNILERFSAQQFPDLHSELNLSSLELGDSALYFCASSPWTSHLTYEQYFGPGTRLTVT.

This clone showed up just once. The CDR3 DNA sequence: TGTGCCAGCAGTTTAGACACCGGGGAGCTGTTTTTT. Its protein is CASSLDTGELFF. The chain joins TRBV27 to TRBJ2-2; D remains ambiguous. The CDR3 has 12 residues. Germline lookup yields CDR1 MNHEY and CDR2 SMNVEV (reference sequence). Trimming took 2 bases from V and 3 from J, leaving 1 base between them.

This chain links TRBV7-6 with TRBJ2-1; possible D gene TRBD2, 5 bases. Germline V CDR1 and CDR2: SGHVS, FNYEAQ. The V end was cut by 4 bases, the J end by 5 bases, with 15 bases between. The CDR3 runs to 15 residues. The CDR3 is CASSSLRTGNNEQFF. The CDR3 coding sequence is TGTGCCAGCAGCTCCCTTAGGACGGGAAACAATGAGCAGTTCTTC.

In this sample, this clone turned up once. Germline is not matched at one junction end, which may reflect a read error. The rearrangement links TRBV7-7 to TRBJ2-3; D is tentatively TRBD1 or TRBD2 (5 bases each). CDR3 length: 15 amino acids. Germline V gene lookup returns CDR1 SSHAT and CDR2 FNYEAQ (reference sequence). The CDR3 loop is CASSFLGRPYDTQYF. DNA of the CDR3: TGTGCTAGCAGCTTCCTGGGACGGCCTTACGATACGCAGTATTTT.

V usage is TRBV4-1 and J usage is TRBJ1-2, with D possibly TRBD1 on 5 matching bases. Trimming removed 6 bases from V and 14 bases from J, with 16 bases in between. The CDR3 is 11 amino acids. CDR1 MGHRA and CDR2 YSYEKL come from the germline V gene. CDR3 sequence: CASSSGTARTF. The CDR3 DNA reads as TGCGCCAGCAGTTCCGGGACCGCGAGGACCTTC.

The chain joins TRBV11-2 to TRBJ2-3; weak D call: TRBD2 (7 bases). The germline V and J ends were trimmed by 1 base and 0 bases, with 20 bases remaining between them. The CDR3 totals 19 residues. Germline CDR1 and CDR2: SGHAT and FQNNGV. The CDR3 reads CASSLVGGRRSPSTDTQYF. The CDR3 region has the DNA TGTGCCAGCAGCTTAGTGGGGGGGCGACGGTCGCCTAGCACAGATACGCAGTATTTT.

In its sample, this clone was seen a few times. This chain links TRBV6-6 with TRBJ2-5, with D possibly being TRBD1 or TRBD2 (6 bases each). There are 16 residues in the CDR3. The germline gives CDR1 MNHNY, CDR2 SVGAGI (reference sequence). Trimming left V 5 bases short and J 5 bases short, with 21 bases between. CDR3 in DNA: TGTGCCAGCAGTCCCGAGGGGGGCAGCGGCTGGGAGACCCAGTACTTC. Its protein is CASSPEGGSGWETQYF.

The chain links TRBV5-1 to TRBJ2-1, with 9 bases aligning to TRBD2. The J segment lost 9 bases and the V segment lost 2 bases, leaving 6 bases of the junction unmatched. Germline V lookup: CDR1 SGHRS, CDR2 YFSETQ. The CDR3 has 14 amino acids. In nucleotides, the CDR3 is TGCGCCAGCAGCTTCGCGGGGGGGCAGATTGAGCAGTTCTTC. It yields the protein CASSFAGGQIEQFF.

This clone has a single count. This chain joins TRBV10-3 and TRBJ2-1; 13 bases line up with TRBD2. The J segment lost 7 bases and the V segment lost 8 bases, leaving 5 bases of the junction unmatched. The length of the CDR3 is 14 residues. CDR1 is ENHRY, CDR2 SYGVKD, per germline. CDR3 region: CAIGGLAGWNEQFF. The CDR3 nucleotides read TGTGCCATCGGGGGACTAGCGGGATGGAATGAGCAGTTCTTC.

V usage is TRBV5-4 and J usage is TRBJ1-1; 7 bases align to TRBD1. CDR1 and CDR2 (germline): SGHNT, YYREEE (reference sequence). J gave up 1 base and V 7 bases, and 4 bases lay outside the gene matches. The length of the CDR3 is 13 residues. The CDR3 DNA follows: TGTGCCAGCCGGGACAGCGGGAACACTGAAGCTTTCTTT. Amino acid sequence: CASRDSGNTEAFF.

The rearrangement joins TRBV6-5 to TRBJ1-1; D remains unclear. Germline CDR1 reads MNHEY; CDR2 reads SVGAGI. V shed 2 bases and J shed 6 bases, with 10 bases lying between them. The CDR3 is 13 amino acids. The CDR3 reads CASSYRGAAEAFF. In nucleotides, the CDR3 is TGTGCCAGCAGTTACCGGGGAGCCGCTGAAGCTTTCTTT.

The rearrangement joins TRBV28 to TRBJ1-1, with D unresolved. Germline CDR1 MDHEN, CDR2 SYDVKM. Trimming took 4 bases from V and 4 from J, leaving 4 bases between them. The CDR3 consists of 11 residues. CDR3 amino acids: CASSSGTEAFF. The CDR3 DNA reads TGTGCCAGCAGTTCGGGCACTGAAGCTTTCTTT. The full variable domain, in which reference TRBV28 and TRBJ1-1 provide the parts outside the CDR3, is DVKVTQSSRYLVKRTGEKVFLECVQDMDHENMFWYRQDPGLGLRLIYFSYDVKMKEKGDIPEGYSVSREKKERFSLILESASTNQTSMYLCASSSGTEAFFGQGTRLTVV.

The chain combines TRBV7-9 with TRBJ1-1; D gene unclear. V was trimmed by 1 base and J by 0 bases, leaving 9 bases between them. The CDR3 totals 15 residues. Germline loops: CDR1 SEHNR, CDR2 FQNEAQ (reference sequence). The CDR3 nucleotides are TGTGCCAGCAGCTTAGGTGTCCACGTGAACACTGAAGCTTTCTTT. This gives the protein CASSLGVHVNTEAFF.

This chain uses TRBV5-6 with TRBJ1-2; D unresolved. The CDR3 extends over 13 amino acids. Per germline, CDR1 SGHDT and CDR2 YYEEEE. V was shortened by 2 bases and J by 0 bases, with 5 bases between the two germline ends. The CDR3, as DNA: TGTGCCAGCAGCTTCGGATCTAACTATGGCTACACCTTC. It encodes CASSFGSNYGYTF.